The 26 T cell receptor beta chains reported below all come from one sample, sequenced in a study of cytomegalovirus exposure and HLA in healthy donors. Primers included in the PCR were 60 Vbeta and 13 Jbeta primers. Sequencing was performed with immunoSEQ multiplex PCR; in TCRdb, only in-frame clones are kept and a portion is missing. This sample has roughly 200,000 clones, with 65% to 80% found just once. The material sequenced was PBMCs. The receptors were sampled from a woman aged 25 to 45 in good health and CMV-seropositive.

The genes are TRBV29-1 and TRBJ1-2; D is undetermined. The CDR3 is 13 residues long. Germline CDR1 SQVTM, CDR2 ANQGSEA. The CDR3: CSAGGETNYGYTF. The CDR3 coding sequence is TGCAGTGCAGGTGGGGAGACTAACTATGGCTACACCTTC.

This chain links TRBV7-9 with TRBJ1-1, with D possibly matching TRBD1 (6 bases). V shed 7 bases and J shed 5 bases, with 14 bases lying between them. Germline-derived CDR1 and CDR2 are SEHNR and FQNEAQ (reference sequence). CDR3 length: 13 residues. The chain's CDR3 is CASIRQGSTEAFF. Written as DNA, the CDR3 is TGTGCCAGCATACGTCAGGGGTCGACTGAAGCTTTCTTT.

The DNA of the CDR3 is TGTGCCAGCAGTATGGACAGAAACCTTTACAATGAGCAGTTCTTC. This codes for CASSMDRNLYNEQFF. The rearrangement joins TRBV6-5 to TRBJ2-1; D may be TRBD1 (6 bases). This CDR3 region has 15 residues. Trimming shortened V by 5 bases and J by 4 bases, and 15 bases separated the two germline ends. CDR1 MNHEY and CDR2 SVGAGI come from the germline V gene.

This chain uses TRBV5-5 with TRBJ1-5; 7 positions agree with TRBD1. Unmatched junction bases numbered 6, after V lost 1 base and J lost 2 bases. The CDR3 loop spans 16 amino acids. CDR1 is SGHKS, CDR2 YYEKEE, per germline (reference sequence). CDR3 in DNA: TGTGCCAGCAGCTTGACAGACAGGGAGGGCAATCAGCCCCAGCATTTT. Translating gives CASSLTDREGNQPQHF.

This rearrangement joins TRBV18 to TRBJ2-5, with 10 bases aligning to TRBD1. V was clipped by 6 bases and J by 4 bases; unmatched bases: 17. CDR3 size: 18 residues. From germline, CDR1 is KGHSH and CDR2 LQKENI. The CDR3, as DNA: TGTGCCAGCTCCCCCACGACAGGGGGCGAGGTAAAGGGAGAGACCCAGTACTTC. Its protein is CASSPTTGGEVKGETQYF.

V is TRBV2 and J is TRBJ1-2, with 8 nucleotides matching TRBD1. Per germline, CDR1 SNHLY and CDR2 FYNNEI. V was pared by 8 bases and J by 8 bases, with 13 bases of the junction left unmatched. This CDR3 region has 14 residues. CDR3 in amino acids: CASLKNRGDEGYTF. CDR3 bases: TGTGCCAGCCTGAAGAACAGGGGGGACGAAGGCTACACCTTC.

The chain recombines TRBV5-1 with TRBJ2-2, with D possibly being TRBD1 (6 bases). This CDR3 is built from 15 residues. V lost 4 bases, J lost 4 bases, and 14 bases lay in between. Germline V lookup: CDR1 SGHRS, CDR2 YFSETQ. CDR3 protein: CASSLQGYGTGELFF. CDR3 coding DNA: TGCGCCAGCAGCCTACAGGGTTACGGCACCGGGGAGCTGTTTTTT.

The chain's CDR3 is CASSATGTRGNEQFF. DNA of the CDR3: TGTGCCAGCAGCGCCACCGGGACTAGAGGCAATGAGCAGTTCTTC. The chain uses TRBV9 and TRBJ2-1, with 8 nucleotides matching TRBD2. The germline gives CDR1 SGDLS, CDR2 YYNGEE. The CDR3 sequence is 15 residues long. The J segment lost 6 bases and the V segment lost 3 bases, leaving 8 bases of the junction unmatched.

The V and J genes are TRBV7-8 and TRBJ2-5; 8 bases match TRBD2. Unmatched junction bases numbered 4, after V lost 8 bases and J lost 5 bases. CDR1 is SGHVS, CDR2 FQNEAQ, per germline. There are 12 residues in the CDR3. The CDR3 DNA follows: TGTGCCAGCTCCGGGGGGGGTGAGACCCAGTACTTC. Translated: CASSGGGETQYF.

The chain links TRBV4-1 to TRBJ2-5; D unclear. CDR1 and CDR2 from the germline V gene are MGHRA and YSYEKL. This CDR3 is built from 13 residues. V lost 1 base to trimming and J lost 5 bases, with 8 bases between them. CDR3 loop: CASSQVIVETQYF. In nucleotides, the CDR3 is TGCGCCAGCAGCCAAGTCATAGTGGAGACCCAGTACTTC.

In its sample, this clone ranks as medium-sized (0.01 to 0.1%). The chain links TRBV6-5 to TRBJ2-6; no reliable D call. V was trimmed by 4 bases and J by 0 bases, leaving 7 bases between them. Germline V lookup: CDR1 MNHEY, CDR2 SVGAGI. There are 15 residues in the CDR3. Written as DNA, the CDR3 is TGTGCCAGCAGTTCCGTAGTCTCTGGGGCCAACGTCCTGACTTTC. It is translated as CASSSVVSGANVLTF.

The chain has TRBV5-4 and TRBJ1-2; TRBD1 might be the D (6 bases). The CDR3 covers 13 residues. From germline, CDR1 is SGHNT and CDR2 YYREEE (reference sequence). The V end was cut by 0 bases, the J end by 8 bases, with 11 bases between. CDR3 amino acids: CASSLVSGEGYTF. CDR3 coding DNA: TGTGCCAGCAGCTTGGTTTCAGGGGAGGGCTACACCTTC.

The chain combines TRBV30 with TRBJ2-7; 7 bases align to TRBD2. The ends lost 4 bases at V and 2 bases at J; junction bases unmatched: 11. The CDR3 is made up of 15 amino acids. The germline V gene encodes CDR1 GTSNPN and CDR2 SVGIG (reference sequence). In DNA form, the CDR3 reads TGTGCCTGGACCGTTAAAGCTAGCGGAACCTACGAGCAGTACTTC. Protein product: CAWTVKASGTYEQYF. Variable domain in full (rest from reference TRBV30 and TRBJ2-7): SQTIHQWPATLVQPVGSPLSLECTVEGTSNPNLYWYRQAAGRGLQLLFYSVGIGQISSEVPQNLSASRPQDRQFILSSKKLLLSDSGFYLCAWTVKASGTYEQYFGPGTRLTVT.

V usage is TRBV27 and J usage is TRBJ2-2; D might be TRBD2 (6 bases). Trimming shortened V by 5 bases and J by 4 bases, and 11 bases separated the two germline ends. CDR3 length: 14 residues. The V gene's germline CDR1 is MNHEY and CDR2 SMNVEV (reference sequence). The CDR3 DNA is TGTGCCAGCAGTCCGCGGGGAATCACCGGGGAGCTGTTTTTT. Its protein product is CASSPRGITGELFF.

J is TRBJ1-1 and V is TRBV5-1, with TRBD1 as a possible D gene (5 bases). This CDR3 region has 12 residues. The ends were cut back, 0 bases at V and 7 bases at J, with 7 bases in the middle. Germline V lookup: CDR1 SGHRS, CDR2 YFSETQ. Written as DNA, the CDR3 is TGCGCCAGCAGCTTGGGGCAGGGTGAAGCTTTCTTT. This codes for CASSLGQGEAFF.

This chain joins TRBV9 and TRBJ1-1, with D uncertain. The germline V gene has CDR1 SGDLS and CDR2 YYNGEE. The CDR3 consists of 15 residues. V lost 0 bases and J lost 0, with 9 bases in between. The CDR3 region has the DNA TGTGCCAGCAGCGTAGATCCGGGTATGAACACTGAAGCTTTCTTT. Protein sequence: CASSVDPGMNTEAFF.

This chain joins TRBV5-8 and TRBJ2-5; tentatively, D is TRBD2 (6 bases). V was cut by 5 bases and J by 6 bases, with 17 bases left in between. CDR3 size: 14 residues. CDR1 SGHTS and CDR2 YDEGEE come from the germline V gene. In nucleotides, the CDR3 is TGTGCCAGCAGAAGCAGCGGGTCGGGAAAGACCCAGTACTTC. Protein product: CASRSSGSGKTQYF.

The rearrangement joins TRBV5-1 to TRBJ2-3; 7 nucleotides match TRBD2. The CDR3 extends over 14 amino acids. Germline V gene data show CDR1 as SGHRS and CDR2 as YFSETQ. The V and J ends lost 3 bases and 2 bases, in that order; junction bases with no gene match: 3. CDR3 nucleotide sequence: TGCGCCAGCAGCTCTAGCGGAGCCACAGATACGCAGTATTTT. Translation gives CASSSSGATDTQYF.

The chain combines TRBV5-6 with TRBJ1-6; 7 nucleotides align to TRBD1. The CDR3 is made up of 19 amino acids. Germline values: CDR1 SGHDT, CDR2 YYEEEE. The V gene end was trimmed by 4 bases and the J gene end by 4 bases; junction bases not matched to a gene: 17. The CDR3 sequence: CASSMGPGTVVPYNSPLHF. Here the CDR3 DNA reads TGTGCCAGCAGCATGGGTCCCGGGACAGTGGTCCCGTATAATTCACCCCTCCACTTT.

The V call is TRBV10-1, the J call TRBJ1-6; D gene uncertain. The V and J ends lost 6 bases and 9 bases respectively, with 15 bases between them. The germline V gene encodes CDR1 WNHNN and CDR2 SYGVQD (reference sequence). This CDR3 spans 14 amino acids. Here the CDR3 reads CASSSDTALSPLHF. DNA of the CDR3: TGCGCCAGCAGCTCCGACACGGCCCTTTCACCCCTCCACTTT.

This chain links TRBV14 with TRBJ2-1, with 13 nucleotides matching TRBD2. The V segment lost 4 bases and the J segment 6 bases; nucleotides outside the gene matches: 3. Looked up from germline, CDR1 is SGHDN and CDR2 is FVKESK. CDR3 length: 15 amino acids. The CDR3 region has the DNA TGTGCCAGCAGCCCCGGACTAGCGGGAGTCAATGAGCAGTTCTTC. Its protein is CASSPGLAGVNEQFF. The full variable domain, in which reference TRBV14 and TRBJ2-1 provide the parts outside the CDR3, is EAGVTQFPSHSVIEKGQTVTLRCDPISGHDNLYWYRRVMGKEIKFLLHFVKESKQDESGMPNNRFLAERTGGTYSTLKVQPAELEDSGVYFCASSPGLAGVNEQFFGPGTRLTVL.

This clone was observed a few times. The chain employs TRBV6-5 and TRBJ2-2; TRBD1 matches 11 bases. CDR1 and CDR2 (germline): MNHEY, SVGAGI. This CDR3 is built from 16 residues. Trimming took 0 bases from V and 6 from J; bases not matched to a gene: 3. The CDR3 reads CASSYSGQGVPGELFF. CDR3 nucleotides: TGTGCCAGCAGTTACTCGGGACAGGGGGTTCCCGGGGAGCTGTTTTTT.

This chain joins TRBV28 and TRBJ1-2; D possibly corresponds to TRBD1 (5 bases). Per germline, CDR1 MDHEN and CDR2 SYDVKM. V gave up 4 bases and J gave up 8 bases, with 11 bases separating them. There are 12 residues in the CDR3. As DNA, the CDR3 is TGTGCCAGCAGTTCCCCAGGGTGGGGCTACACCTTC. It translates to CASSSPGWGYTF.

CDR3 DNA sequence: TGCAGCGTTGGGGACAGGTACAGCAGAGCTTTCTTT. It codes for CSVGDRYSRAFF. The gene calls are TRBV29-1 and TRBJ1-1, with 8 bases lining up with TRBD1. The CDR3 contains 12 residues. Per germline, CDR1 SQVTM and CDR2 ANQGSEA. V shed 4 bases and J 10 bases; nucleotides not matched to a gene: 8.

This clone is a singleton in its sample. V gene TRBV7-2 combines with J gene TRBJ1-4; weak D call: TRBD1 (5 bases). The CDR3 covers 16 residues. CDR1 and CDR2 from the germline V gene are SGHTA and FQGNSA. Deletions cut 2 bases from V and 4 bases from J, with 14 bases between. CDR3: CASSLTLGGDNEKLFF. The CDR3 nucleotides read TGTGCCAGCAGCTTAACCTTGGGGGGGGATAATGAAAAACTGTTTTTT.

The chain employs TRBV13 and TRBJ2-7; D may be TRBD1 (6 bases). Germline CDR1 PRHDT, CDR2 FYEKMQ (reference sequence). The CDR3 is 15 residues long. V lost 5 bases, J lost 0 bases, and 14 bases lay in between. The CDR3 protein is CASSARQALSYEQYF. The CDR3 DNA reads as TGTGCCAGCAGCGCCCGACAGGCCCTCTCCTACGAGCAGTACTTC.